This TCR beta chain was captured in a study of blood T cell repertoires in COVID-19. Only in-frame clones appear in the TCRdb table, and some are missing; sequencing was by immunoSEQ multiplex PCR. The sample has tens of thousands of clones, 75% to 95% seen once. The germline gives CDR1 MDHEN, CDR2 SYDVKM. V lost 3 bases and J lost 0, with 15 bases in between. The CDR3 runs 16 residues. The material sequenced was peripheral blood. The V gene is TRBV28, the J gene TRBJ2-7, with D possibly matching TRBD2 (5 bases). The TCR was taken from a human donor with active COVID-19. The donor label of this sample is uncertain. CDR3: CASSFKPGTYSYEQYF. The CDR3 coding sequence is TGTGCCAGCAGTTTTAAACCGGGAACCTACTCCTACGAGCAGTACTTC.